Sequencing of this T cell receptor (beta chain) was carried out in a study of PD-L1 blockade in urothelial cancer. Study-wide context: Atezolizumab, begun by patients in about 2014, was given at 1,200 mg intravenously every 3 weeks. Median blood clonality was roughly 0.078, with about 86,000 unique TCRs. About 85% of the 29 patients were males with bladder-origin urothelial cancer.

As for time point: pretreatment peripheral blood. Details on this clone: Its matching antigen is unknown.

Sequencing was performed with immunoSEQ multiplex PCR; in TCRdb, only in-frame clones are kept and a portion is missing. The sample has about 53,000 clones, around 90% seen once. After removal of 7 bases from V and 5 bases from J, the junction contained 7 bases not matched to a gene. This CDR3 has 14 residues. Germline V lookup: CDR1 MGHDK, CDR2 SYGVNS. General study findings and limits: Durable-benefit patients showed greater tumor-associated blood clone expansion at 3 weeks.

The material sequenced was PBMCs, taken around atezolizumab (anti-PD-L1) treatment. The receptor's source is an older woman with urothelial cancer. The genes are TRBV25-1 and TRBJ2-5; 10 bases are a match to TRBD1. The CDR3 nucleotides are TGTGCCAGCACCCCGACAGGGGGCTGGGAGACCCAGTACTTC. Amino acid sequence: CASTPTGGWETQYF. The full variable domain, in which reference TRBV25-1 and TRBJ2-5 provide the parts outside the CDR3, is EADIYQTPRYLVIGTGKKITLECSQTMGHDKMYWYQQDPGMELHLIHYSYGVNSTEKGDLSSESTVSRIRTEHFPLTLESARPSHTSQYLCASTPTGGWETQYFGPGTRLLVL.